The source of this TCR beta chain is a study of blood T cell repertoires in COVID-19. Study-level background: Both acute and convalescent COVID-19 samples were obtained from the United States, Italy and Spain.

CDR1 SGHTA and CDR2 FQGNSA come from the germline V gene. Trimming at V came to 5 bases and at J to 4 bases, leaving 4 bases not matched to a gene. The CDR3 length is 13 residues. The data were produced by immunoSEQ multiplex PCR, yet TCRdb's version contains in-frame clones alone and is incomplete. The sample records under 250,000 clones, more than 70% being singletons. The origin of this receptor is a young man with acute COVID-19. Input material: PBMCs or T cells enriched from blood (not recorded which). J is TRBJ1-2 and V is TRBV7-2; TRBD1 matches at 7 bases. CDR3 coding DNA: TGTGCCAGCAGCCTGACAGGGATCTATGGCTACACCTTC. The encoded protein is CASSLTGIYGYTF. The full variable domain, in which reference TRBV7-2 and TRBJ1-2 provide the parts outside the CDR3, is GAGVSQSPSNKVTEKGKDVELRCDPISGHTALYWYRQSLGQGLEFLIYFQGNSAPDKSGLPSDRFSAERTGGSVSTLTIQRTQQEDSAVYLCASSLTGIYGYTFGSGTRLTVV.